Shown below are 5 T cell receptor beta chains from a single sample sequenced in a study of identifying expanded T cells in peripheral blood. Data came from immunoSEQ multiplex PCR; TCRdb stores just in-frame clones and leaves some out. The sample lists 45,000 to 65,000 clones; roughly 80% were seen once. The material sequenced was blood. These receptors were taken from a person aged 18 to 75 in good health.

V and J are TRBV5-1 and TRBJ2-3; 10 bases fit TRBD2. The germline V gene encodes CDR1 SGHRS and CDR2 YFSETQ. CDR3 size: 13 residues. The junction had 1 base not matched to a gene; V was cut back by 6 bases and J by 3 bases. CDR3 loop: CASKGLATDTQYF. In nucleotides, the CDR3 is TGCGCCAGCAAGGGACTAGCGACAGATACGCAGTATTTT. Full variable domain (outside the CDR3, taken from reference TRBV5-1 and TRBJ2-3): KAGVTQTPRYLIKTRGQQVTLSCSPISGHRSVSWYQQTPGQGLQFLFEYFSETQRNKGNFPGRFSGRQFSNSRSEMNVSTLELGDSALYLCASKGLATDTQYFGPGTRLTVL.

The chain is built from TRBV6-5 and TRBJ1-1; D is ambiguous. CDR1 and CDR2 from the germline V gene are MNHEY and SVGAGI. The CDR3 consists of 15 residues. Deletions cut 6 bases from V and 1 base from J, with 15 bases between. As DNA, the CDR3 is TGTGCCAGCAGCCCCCGGGCCCCGGGGAACACTGAAGCTTTCTTT. This encodes CASSPRAPGNTEAFF.

The rearrangement joins TRBV7-3 to TRBJ2-3; D is uncertain. V lost 5 bases and J 0 bases, leaving 9 bases between the germline ends. In germline, CDR1 is SGHTA, CDR2 FQGTGA. The CDR3 length is 14 residues. CDR3 in amino acids: CASSPMDSTDTQYF. CDR3 bases: TGTGCCAGCAGCCCGATGGACAGCACAGATACGCAGTATTTT. Full variable domain (outside the CDR3, taken from reference TRBV7-3 and TRBJ2-3): GAGVSQTPSNKVTEKGKYVELRCDPISGHTALYWYRQSLGQGPEFLIYFQGTGAADDSGLPNDRFFAVRPEGSVSTLKIQRTERGDSAVYLCASSPMDSTDTQYFGPGTRLTVL.

V and J are TRBV25-1 and TRBJ2-1, with D tentatively TRBD1 or TRBD2 (5 bases each). CDR1 and CDR2 from the germline V gene are MGHDK and SYGVNS. The CDR3 covers 15 residues. Trimming stripped 1 base from V and 5 bases from J, with 12 bases between. CDR3 protein: CASSESRDGDNEQFF. CDR3 in DNA: TGTGCCAGCAGTGAATCCAGGGACGGGGACAATGAGCAGTTCTTC.

V is TRBV5-1 and J is TRBJ1-3; D is ambiguous. Germline V gives CDR1 SGHRS, CDR2 YFSETQ. Trimming stripped 0 bases from V and 0 bases from J, with 7 bases between. The CDR3 runs 15 residues. DNA for the CDR3: TGCGCCAGCAGCTTGGTCGGAGGCTCTGGAAACACCATATATTTT. Translated, it gives CASSLVGGSGNTIYF.